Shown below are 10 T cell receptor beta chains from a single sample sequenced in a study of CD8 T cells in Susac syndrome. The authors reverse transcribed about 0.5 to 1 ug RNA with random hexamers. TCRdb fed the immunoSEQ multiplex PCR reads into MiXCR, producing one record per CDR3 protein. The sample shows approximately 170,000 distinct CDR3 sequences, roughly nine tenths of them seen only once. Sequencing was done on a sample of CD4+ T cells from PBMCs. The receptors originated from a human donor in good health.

The CDR3 region is CAGAVGSTDTQYF. DNA of the CDR3: TGTGCCGGGGCGGTCGGAAGCACAGATACGCAGTATTTT. V usage is TRBV5-4 and J usage is TRBJ2-3, with D possibly TRBD1 on 5 matching bases. This CDR3 has 13 residues. Germline CDR1 reads SGHNT; CDR2 reads YYREEE (reference sequence). Between the trimmed V and J ends, which lost 10 bases and 0 bases, there was a span of 12 bases.

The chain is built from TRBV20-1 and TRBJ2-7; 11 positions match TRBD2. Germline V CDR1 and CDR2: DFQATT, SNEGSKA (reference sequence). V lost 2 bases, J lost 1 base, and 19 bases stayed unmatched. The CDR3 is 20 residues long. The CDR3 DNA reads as TGCAGTGCTAGATCATCGGGTAGCGGGGGGGCATCTTTCTCGTCCTACGAGCAGTACTTC. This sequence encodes CSARSSGSGGASFSSYEQYF.

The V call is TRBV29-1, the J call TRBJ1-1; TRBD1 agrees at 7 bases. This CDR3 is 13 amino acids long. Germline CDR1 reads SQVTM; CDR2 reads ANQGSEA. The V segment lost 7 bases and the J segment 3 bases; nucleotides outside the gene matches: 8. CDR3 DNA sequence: TGCAGCGCCGTCGGACAGGCCTACACTGAAGCTTTCTTT. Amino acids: CSAVGQAYTEAFF.

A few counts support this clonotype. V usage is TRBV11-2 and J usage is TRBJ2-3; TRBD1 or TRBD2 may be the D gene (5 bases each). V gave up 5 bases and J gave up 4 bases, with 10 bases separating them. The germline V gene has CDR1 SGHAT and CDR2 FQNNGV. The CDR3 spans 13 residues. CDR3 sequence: CASSRWGSDTQYF. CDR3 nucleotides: TGTGCCAGCAGCCGATGGGGGTCAGATACGCAGTATTTT.

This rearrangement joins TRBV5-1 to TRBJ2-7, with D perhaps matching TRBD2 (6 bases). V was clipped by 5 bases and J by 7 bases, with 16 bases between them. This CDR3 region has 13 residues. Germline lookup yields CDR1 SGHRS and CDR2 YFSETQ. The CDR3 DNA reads TGCGCCAGCAGGGCCTCCCCGGGGGAAGAGCAGTACTTC. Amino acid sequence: CASRASPGEEQYF.

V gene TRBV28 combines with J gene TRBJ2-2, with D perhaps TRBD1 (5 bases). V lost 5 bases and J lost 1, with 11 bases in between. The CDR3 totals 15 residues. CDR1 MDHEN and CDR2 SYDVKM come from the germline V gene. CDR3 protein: CASSGSGLNTGELFF. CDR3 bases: TGTGCCAGCAGTGGGTCAGGGCTGAACACCGGGGAGCTGTTTTTT.

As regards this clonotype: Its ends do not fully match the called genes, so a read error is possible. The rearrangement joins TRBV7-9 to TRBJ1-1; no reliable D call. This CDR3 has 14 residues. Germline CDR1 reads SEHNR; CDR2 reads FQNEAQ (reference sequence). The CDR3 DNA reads TGTGCCAGCAGCTTATTGCAGGCTCACACTGAAGTTTTCTTT. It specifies CASSLLQAHTEVFF.

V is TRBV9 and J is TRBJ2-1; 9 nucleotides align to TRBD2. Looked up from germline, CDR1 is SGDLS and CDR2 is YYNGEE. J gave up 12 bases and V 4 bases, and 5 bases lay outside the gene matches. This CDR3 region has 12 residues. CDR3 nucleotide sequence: TGTGCCAGCAGCTCTAGCGGGATAGGGCAGTTCTTC. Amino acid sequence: CASSSSGIGQFF.

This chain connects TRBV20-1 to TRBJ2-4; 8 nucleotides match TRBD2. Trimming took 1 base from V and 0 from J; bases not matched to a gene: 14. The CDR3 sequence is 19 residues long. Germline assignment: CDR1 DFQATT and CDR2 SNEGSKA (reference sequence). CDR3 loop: CSARARGSGTFGAKNIQYF. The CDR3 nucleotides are TGCAGTGCTAGAGCCCGGGGTAGCGGGACTTTTGGAGCCAAAAACATTCAGTACTTC.

CDR3 nucleotides: TGTGCCAGCAGCCCCTCCCTTCTCACAGCTGAAAACACCATATATTTT. Translation gives CASSPSLLTAENTIYF. V is TRBV6-1 and J is TRBJ1-3; D is undetermined. CDR1 and CDR2 (germline): MNHNS, SASEGT. Trimming took 6 bases from V and 6 from J, leaving 21 bases between them. The CDR3 is 16 amino acids.